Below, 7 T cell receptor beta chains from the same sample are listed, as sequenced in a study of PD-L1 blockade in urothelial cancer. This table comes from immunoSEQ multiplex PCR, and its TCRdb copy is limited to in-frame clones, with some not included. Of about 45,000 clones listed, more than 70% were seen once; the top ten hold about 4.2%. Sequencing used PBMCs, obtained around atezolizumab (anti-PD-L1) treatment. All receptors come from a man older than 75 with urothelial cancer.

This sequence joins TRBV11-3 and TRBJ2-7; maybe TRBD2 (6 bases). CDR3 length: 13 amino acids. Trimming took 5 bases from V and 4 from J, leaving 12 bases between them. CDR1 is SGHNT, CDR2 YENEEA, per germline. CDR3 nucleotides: TGTGCCAGCAGCCGGCCCGGGAGTTACGAGCAGTACTTC. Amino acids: CASSRPGSYEQYF.

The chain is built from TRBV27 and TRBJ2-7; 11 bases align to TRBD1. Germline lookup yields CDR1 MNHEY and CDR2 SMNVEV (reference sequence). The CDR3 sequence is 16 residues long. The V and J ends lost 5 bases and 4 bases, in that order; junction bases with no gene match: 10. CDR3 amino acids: CASSPRGTGGVYEQYF. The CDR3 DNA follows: TGTGCCAGCAGTCCCCGAGGGACAGGGGGTGTTTACGAGCAGTACTTC.

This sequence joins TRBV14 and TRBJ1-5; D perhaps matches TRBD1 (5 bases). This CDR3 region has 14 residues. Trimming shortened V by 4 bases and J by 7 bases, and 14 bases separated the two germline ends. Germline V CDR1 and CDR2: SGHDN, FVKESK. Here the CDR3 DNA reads TGTGCCAGCAGCCGCCAGGGTTTAGGGCAGCCCCAGCATTTT. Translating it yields CASSRQGLGQPQHF.

The CDR3 DNA follows: TGTGCCAGCAGCAAGGGAGGGCTTTACAATGAGCAGTTCTTC. As protein: CASSKGGLYNEQFF. The chain combines TRBV7-8 with TRBJ2-1; 7 nucleotides align to TRBD2. The CDR3 runs 14 residues. Looked up from germline, CDR1 is SGHVS and CDR2 is FQNEAQ. V lost 5 bases to trimming and J lost 4 bases; unmatched junction nucleotides: 5.

Written as DNA, the CDR3 is TGTGCCACCAGTTCCCTCCGGACTAGCGACTACAATGAGCAGTTCTTC. This encodes CATSSLRTSDYNEQFF. V is TRBV15 and J is TRBJ2-1; 9 bases fit TRBD2. The CDR3 spans 16 residues. The V gene end was trimmed by 6 bases and the J gene end by 3 bases; junction bases not matched to a gene: 9. The germline V gene has CDR1 LNHNV and CDR2 YYDKDF (reference sequence).

The CDR3 region has the DNA TGTGCCAGTAGTATAGGGGGGACAGGGTTAATCCCCTACGAGCAGTACTTC. Translated: CASSIGGTGLIPYEQYF. This chain links TRBV19 with TRBJ2-7; 9 bases agree with TRBD1. This CDR3 is built from 17 residues. The V gene end was trimmed by 1 base and the J gene end by 2 bases; junction bases not matched to a gene: 9. Per germline, CDR1 LNHDA and CDR2 SQIVND (reference sequence).

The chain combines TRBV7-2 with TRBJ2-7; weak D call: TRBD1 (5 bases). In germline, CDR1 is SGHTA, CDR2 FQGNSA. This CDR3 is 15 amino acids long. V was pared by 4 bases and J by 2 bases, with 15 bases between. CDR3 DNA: TGTGCCAGCAGCTCCGACAGTGGAGCGACCTACGAGCAGTACTTC. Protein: CASSSDSGATYEQYF.